This T cell receptor beta chain was obtained from a study of T cell repertoires in cytomegalovirus infection. The CDR3 is 17 residues long. Germline lookup yields CDR1 MGHRA and CDR2 YSYEKL. Trimming pared 4 bases from V and 2 bases from J, leaving 17 bases between. TCRdb re-called the reads with MiXCR, one entry per CDR3 protein. The table lists some 940,000 distinct CDR3 sequences, roughly 31% of them singletons, with under 15% in the top ten. As for this clonotype: Its matching antigen is unknown.

The source is a human donor in good health (CMV status not recorded). Some clones in this sample may be carry-over from other donors' samples. The J gene is TRBJ2-2, the V gene TRBV4-1; tentatively, D is TRBD2 (6 bases). The specimen comprised cultured CD8+ T cells from PBMCs, sampled from culture after CMV antigen stimulation. CDR3 nucleotides: TGCGCCAGCAGCCCTTATGGTGCGGGGCGAAACACCGGGGAGCTGTTTTTT. It is translated as CASSPYGAGRNTGELFF.